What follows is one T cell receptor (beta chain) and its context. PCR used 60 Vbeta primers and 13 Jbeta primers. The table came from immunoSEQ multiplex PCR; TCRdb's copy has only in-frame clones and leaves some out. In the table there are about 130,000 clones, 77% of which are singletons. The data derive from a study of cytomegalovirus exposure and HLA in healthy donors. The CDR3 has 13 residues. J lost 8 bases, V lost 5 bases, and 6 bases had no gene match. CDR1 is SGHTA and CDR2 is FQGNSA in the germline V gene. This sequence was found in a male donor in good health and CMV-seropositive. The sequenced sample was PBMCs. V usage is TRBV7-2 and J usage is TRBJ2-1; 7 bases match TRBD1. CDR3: CASSRQGLDEQFF. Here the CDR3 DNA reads TGTGCCAGCAGCCGACAGGGTCTGGATGAGCAGTTCTTC.